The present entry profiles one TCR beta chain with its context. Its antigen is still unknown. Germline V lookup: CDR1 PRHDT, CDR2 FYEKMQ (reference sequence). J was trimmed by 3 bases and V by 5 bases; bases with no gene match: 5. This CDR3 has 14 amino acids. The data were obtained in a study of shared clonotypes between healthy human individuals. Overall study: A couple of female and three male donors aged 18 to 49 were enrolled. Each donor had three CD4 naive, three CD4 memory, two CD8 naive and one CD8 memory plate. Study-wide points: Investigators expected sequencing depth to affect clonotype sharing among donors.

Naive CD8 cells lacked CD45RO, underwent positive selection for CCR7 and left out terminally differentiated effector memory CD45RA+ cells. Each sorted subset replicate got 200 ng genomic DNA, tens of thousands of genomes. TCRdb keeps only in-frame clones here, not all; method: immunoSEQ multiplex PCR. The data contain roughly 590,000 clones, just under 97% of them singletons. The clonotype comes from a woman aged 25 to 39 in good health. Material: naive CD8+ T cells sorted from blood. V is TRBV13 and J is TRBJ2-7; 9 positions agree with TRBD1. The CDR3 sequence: CASSDRDRDYEQYF. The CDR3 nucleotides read TGTGCCAGCAGCGACCGGGACAGGGACTACGAGCAGTACTTC. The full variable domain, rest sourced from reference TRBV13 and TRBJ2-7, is AAGVIQSPRHLIKEKRETATLKCYPIPRHDTVYWYQQGPGQDPQFLISFYEKMQSDKGSIPDRFSAQQFSDYHSELNMSSLELGDSALYFCASSDRDRDYEQYFGPGTRLTVT.